These T cell receptor beta chains were read from a single sample in a study of human T cells and chemical hapten exposure. From the RACE reads, TCRdb called clonotypes with MiXCR, one entry per CDR3 protein. The data contain about 380,000 distinct CDR3 sequences, roughly 4.8% of them singletons. Sequencing was performed on whole blood, taken in connection with sensitization to the hapten diphenylcyclopropenone (DPC). These receptor sequences come from a woman between 50 and 59 years old with alopecia areata. Some clones in this sample may be carry-over from other donors' samples. CDR3s include the opening cysteine and the closing phenylalanine or tryptophan. A D gene is named only where the DNA matches it firmly. Part of the rows lack a size; the others show once, few, many or a class for expanded clones.

TRBJ2-1,many,.,TRBV12-3/TRBV12-4,TGTGCCAGCAGTTTATCCGATGAGCAGTTCTTC,CASSLSDEQFF
TRBJ2-7,.,TRBD2,TRBV5-4,TGTGCCAGCAGCTTAGCGGGGGGGCAGTACGAGCAGTACTTC,CASSLAGGQYEQYF
TRBJ1-5,few,.,TRBV2,TGTGCCAGCAGTGAAGCGCAAGGGGTAGGGCAGCCCCAGCATTTT,CASSEAQGVGQPQHF
TRBJ2-3,many,.,TRBV5-6,TGTGCCAGCAGCCCCAGGACAGCGCTCACAGATACGCAGTATTTT,CASSPRTALTDTQYF
TRBJ1-2,few,TRBD1,TRBV12-5,TGTGCTAGTGGTTTGGCTCAGGGGGCGAGCTATGGCTACACCTTC,CASGLAQGASYGYTF
TRBJ1-1,many,.,TRBV6-5,TGTGCCAGCAGCCCGACAGGTTCTTTAATGAACACTGAAGCTTTCTTT,CASSPTGSLMNTEAFF
TRBJ2-1,many,.,TRBV12-3/TRBV12-4,TGTGCCAGCAGTGCCGGGGGCGGTGAGCAGTTCTTC,CASSAGGGEQFF
TRBJ2-3,many,TRBD1,TRBV24-1,TGTGCCACCAGTGATCCGGGACAGGTCAGAAATTTT,CATSDPGQVRNF
TRBJ2-7,many,.,TRBV15,TGTGCCACCAGCTCCGAGTCGAAGGGTTTAATGTCCGAGCAGTACTTC,CATSSESKGLMSEQYF
TRBJ2-2,.,TRBD1,TRBV28,TGTGCCAGCAGTTACGGACAGGGAGCGCGGACTGGGGAGCTGTTTTTT,CASSYGQGARTGELFF
TRBJ2-2,once,.,TRBV12-3/TRBV12-4,TGTGCCAACAGTTTGCGCACCGGGGAGCTGTTTTTT,CANSLRTGELFF
TRBJ1-1,many,.,TRBV29-1,TGCAGCGTTGAAGCAGGGGCCGCCACCCCCCTAGGATGGAAGACTGAAGCTTTCTTT,CSVEAGAATPLGWKTEAFF
TRBJ1-3,many,TRBD1,TRBV29-1,TGCAGCGTCGGCAGGGGGACTGGAAACACCATATATTTT,CSVGRGTGNTIYF
TRBJ2-1,many,TRBD2,TRBV5-1,TGCGCCAGCAGCGCATCACTAGCGTCCCCCTACAATGAGCAGTTCTTC,CASSASLASPYNEQFF
TRBJ2-5,many,.,TRBV29-1,TGCAGCGTTGTCGGACCGGGTGAGACCCAGTACTTC,CSVVGPGETQYF
TRBJ1-2,many,.,TRBV6-1,TGTGCCAGCAGTGAAGTTATAGGGGGCTACACCTTC,CASSEVIGGYTF
TRBJ1-5,many,.,TRBV29-1,TGCAGCGTGGGCCCGTTTGGCAATCAGCCCCAGCATTTT,CSVGPFGNQPQHF
TRBJ2-5,many,TRBD1,TRBV7-7,TGTGCCAGCAGCGCTGGGACAGAGAAAGAGACCCAGTACTTC,CASSAGTEKETQYF
TRBJ2-3,many,.,TRBV6-5,TGTGCCAGCAGTTACCGGACGGGAGATACGCAGTATTTT,CASSYRTGDTQYF
TRBJ2-5,many,TRBD2,TRBV29-1,TGCAGCGTTGAAAGGACTAGCGGGAGGGCCGAAGAGACCCAGTACTTC,CSVERTSGRAEETQYF
TRBJ1-1,few,.,TRBV28,TGTGCCAGCAGTTTGTCCCCGAACACTGAAGCTTTCTTT,CASSLSPNTEAFF